This T cell receptor (beta chain) was profiled in a study of T cell responses to AZD1222 COVID-19 vaccine. Study conclusions and caveats: Donors skewed white British and female; clonal diversity was possibly underestimated. Among AZD1222 vaccinees, only 6 or 7 were seropositive at baseline.

V lost 4 bases, J lost 5 bases, and 8 bases lay in between. Germline V lookup: CDR1 SNHLY, CDR2 FYNNEI. The CDR3 contains 13 residues. About this clone: The antigen is unknown.

Assay: immunoSEQ multiplex PCR; the TCRdb copy retains only in-frame clones and omits some. The table lists around 99,000 clones, 80% to 95% of them singletons, with around 8% in the top ten. The chain carries TRBV2 and TRBJ1-4; no clear D. The sequenced sample was peripheral blood, obtained 28 days after the second AZD1222 dose. This TCR was sampled from an adult who received the AZD1222 COVID-19 vaccine. The DNA for the CDR3 is TGTGCCAGCAGTGTAGGAGGGAATGAAAAACTGTTTTTT. This sequence encodes CASSVGGNEKLFF. Filled out from reference TRBV2 and TRBJ1-4, the complete variable domain reads EPEVTQTPSHQVTQMGQEVILRCVPISNHLYFYWYRQILGQKVEFLVSFYNNEISEKSEIFDDQFSVERPDGSNFTLKIRSTKLEDSAMYFCASSVGGNEKLFFGSGTQLSVL.